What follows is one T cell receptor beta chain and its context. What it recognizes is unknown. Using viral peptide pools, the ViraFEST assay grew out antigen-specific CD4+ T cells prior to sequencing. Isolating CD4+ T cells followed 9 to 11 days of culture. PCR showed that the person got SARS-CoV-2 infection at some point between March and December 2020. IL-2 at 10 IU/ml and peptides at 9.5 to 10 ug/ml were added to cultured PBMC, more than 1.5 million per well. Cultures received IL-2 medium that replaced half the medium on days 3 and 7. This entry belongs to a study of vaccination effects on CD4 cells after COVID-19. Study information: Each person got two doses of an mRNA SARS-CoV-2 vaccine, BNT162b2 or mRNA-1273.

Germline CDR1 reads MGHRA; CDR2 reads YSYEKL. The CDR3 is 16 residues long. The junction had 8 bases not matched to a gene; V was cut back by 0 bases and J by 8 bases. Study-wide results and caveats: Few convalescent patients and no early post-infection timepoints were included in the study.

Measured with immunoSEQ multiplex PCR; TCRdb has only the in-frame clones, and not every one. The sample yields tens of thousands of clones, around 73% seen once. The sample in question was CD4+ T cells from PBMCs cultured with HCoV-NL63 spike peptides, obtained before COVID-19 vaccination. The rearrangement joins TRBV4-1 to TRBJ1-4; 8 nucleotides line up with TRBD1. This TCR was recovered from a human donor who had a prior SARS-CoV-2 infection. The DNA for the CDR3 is TGCGCCAGCAGCCAAGATTGGGGGACAGGTGTCGAAAAACTGTTTTTT. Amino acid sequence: CASSQDWGTGVEKLFF.